What follows are 16 T cell receptor beta chains derived from one specimen sequenced in a study of OX40 agonist ivuxolimab in advanced cancers. Profiling relied on immunoSEQ multiplex PCR, and the TCRdb table lists in-frame clones only, not all of them. The data hold 70,000 to 85,000 clones, with approximately 86% observed a single time. The material sequenced was CD4+ or CD8+ T cells sorted from blood, taken in a trial of the OX40 agonist ivuxolimab. The receptors were gathered from an adult with an advanced solid tumor such as melanoma, head and neck, liver or kidney cancer.

The genes are TRBV28 and TRBJ2-7; 7 bases fit TRBD1. V lost 8 bases, J lost 11 bases, and 21 bases stayed unmatched. The CDR3 has 15 amino acids. The germline V gene encodes CDR1 MDHEN and CDR2 SYDVKM. CDR3 sequence reads: CASQTATGTVRTKYF. CDR3 nucleotide sequence: TGTGCCAGCCAAACAGCCACCGGGACAGTCCGCACGAAGTACTTC.

The chain is built from TRBV5-1 and TRBJ1-5; TRBD1 is a possible D gene (5 bases). The germline V gene has CDR1 SGHRS and CDR2 YFSETQ. Trimming left V 1 base short and J 4 bases short, with 18 bases between. The CDR3 is made up of 17 amino acids. The CDR3 coding sequence is TGCGCCAGCAGCTTGCCCTCCCAGGGAGGGAGAAATCAGCCCCAGCATTTT. It yields the protein CASSLPSQGGRNQPQHF.

The rearrangement joins TRBV5-1 to TRBJ1-2; 9 bases fit TRBD1. This CDR3 comprises 13 residues. Unmatched junction bases numbered 8, after V lost 4 bases and J lost 10 bases. Per germline, CDR1 SGHRS and CDR2 YFSETQ. The DNA for the CDR3 is TGCGCCAGCAGCCCGGGACAGGGAGGAAACTACACCTTC. Its translation: CASSPGQGGNYTF.

The gene calls are TRBV29-1 and TRBJ2-1; D possibly corresponds to TRBD1 (5 bases). Germline assignment: CDR1 SQVTM and CDR2 ANQGSEA. The CDR3 is 11 amino acids. The ends were cut back, 4 bases at V and 5 bases at J, with 6 bases in the middle. In nucleotides, the CDR3 is TGCAGCGTTGCCAGGGACAATGAGCAGTTCTTC. Translated, it gives CSVARDNEQFF.

As for this clone: Other DNA sequences of this sample code for an identical CDR3. CDR3 DNA sequence: TGTGCCAGCAGTGAATTCCCCGGGACAGACACTGAAGCTTTCTTT. Its translation: CASSEFPGTDTEAFF. The J gene is TRBJ1-1, the V gene TRBV2, with TRBD1 identical over 7 bases. Germline CDR1 and CDR2: SNHLY and FYNNEI. CDR3 length: 15 amino acids. Trimming removed 2 bases from V and 3 bases from J; junction bases left unmatched: 6.

This sequence joins TRBV2 and TRBJ2-2; 7 bases fit TRBD2. After removal of 6 bases from V and 5 bases from J, the junction contained 15 bases not matched to a gene. CDR1 and CDR2 (germline): SNHLY, FYNNEI. This CDR3 has 17 residues. CDR3 sequence reads: CASSATGGSFGTGELFF. The CDR3 DNA reads as TGTGCCAGCAGCGCCACAGGCGGGAGTTTTGGGACCGGGGAGCTGTTTTTT.

About this clone: Germline is not matched at one junction end, which may reflect a read error. This chain joins TRBV7-7 and TRBJ2-2, with D hard to call. The germline V gene has CDR1 SSHAT and CDR2 FNYEAQ (reference sequence). There are 13 residues in the CDR3. CDR3 sequence: CASSLAGYGELFF. CDR3 DNA sequence: TGTGCTAGCAGCTTAGCCGGGTACGGGGAGCTGTTTTTT.

The V and J genes are TRBV10-3 and TRBJ2-7; possible D gene TRBD2, 6 bases. Germline assignment: CDR1 ENHRY and CDR2 SYGVKD. The CDR3 has 15 amino acids. Trimming cost V 0 bases and J 3 bases, with 12 bases left between them. The CDR3 reads CAISESRAGSYEQYF. The CDR3 DNA sequence: TGTGCCATCAGTGAGTCGAGAGCGGGTAGCTACGAGCAGTACTTC.

The chain has TRBV5-4 and TRBJ1-1; TRBD1 aligns across 9 bases. There are 14 residues in the CDR3. Germline trimming cut 3 bases from V and 7 bases from J; bases unmatched to any gene: 7. CDR1 and CDR2 (germline): SGHNT, YYREEE (reference sequence). The DNA for the CDR3 is TGTGCCAGCAGCTCCCAGACAGGGGGGGGTGAAGCTTTCTTT. Amino acids: CASSSQTGGGEAFF.

The J gene is TRBJ2-1, the V gene TRBV19; D is possibly TRBD1 (5 bases). CDR1 and CDR2 from the germline V gene are LNHDA and SQIVND (reference sequence). The CDR3 is made up of 14 amino acids. V was cut by 9 bases and J by 9 bases, with 21 bases left in between. The CDR3 sequence: CASRADQGFREQFF. The CDR3 region has the DNA TGTGCCAGCAGGGCCGATCAGGGCTTTCGTGAGCAGTTCTTC.

This clone was observed once. The rearrangement uses TRBV11-2 and TRBJ1-2; the D gene is possibly TRBD1 (6 bases). The germline gives CDR1 SGHAT, CDR2 FQNNGV. This CDR3 has 17 amino acids. V lost 5 bases, J lost 3 bases, and 22 bases lay in between. CDR3 bases: TGTGCCAGCAGCGCCTTCGGGGGCAGGGGACGGGACTATGGCTACACCTTC. It yields the protein CASSAFGGRGRDYGYTF.

The chain employs TRBV4-2 and TRBJ2-7; 9 bases are shared with TRBD1. The CDR3 is 17 amino acids. V shed 6 bases, J shed 3 bases, and the junction held 15 bases outside the gene matches. Germline CDR1 and CDR2: LGHNA and YNFKEQ. CDR3 coding DNA: TGTGCCAGCAGGGGCCGGACAGGGGAGAGTTTGGACTACGAGCAGTACTTC. Translation gives CASRGRTGESLDYEQYF.

The V and J genes are TRBV28 and TRBJ2-2, with 7 nucleotides matching TRBD1. Unmatched junction bases numbered 3, after V lost 7 bases and J lost 1 base. Germline assignment: CDR1 MDHEN and CDR2 SYDVKM. This CDR3 has 14 amino acids. The CDR3 is CASIAGGNTGELFF. CDR3 coding DNA: TGTGCCAGCATAGCAGGGGGGAACACCGGGGAGCTGTTTTTT.

J is TRBJ2-1 and V is TRBV28, with TRBD2 identical over 13 bases. V trimming: 3 bases; J trimming: 8 bases; junction bases outside the gene matches: 4. The CDR3 runs to 15 residues. Germline loops: CDR1 MDHEN, CDR2 SYDVKM. The CDR3 DNA sequence: TGTGCCAGCAGTTTTACTAGCGGGAGGGTCGATGAGCAGTTCTTC. Translated, it gives CASSFTSGRVDEQFF.

This clone was seen once. V gene TRBV27 combines with J gene TRBJ2-2, with D possibly called TRBD1 or TRBD2 (6 bases each). The CDR3 contains 15 residues. Germline CDR1 MNHEY, CDR2 SMNVEV (reference sequence). V lost 3 bases, J lost 3 bases, and 11 bases lay in between. CDR3 sequence: CASSLRGADTGELFF. In DNA form, the CDR3 reads TGTGCCAGCAGTTTGAGGGGGGCGGACACCGGGGAGCTGTTTTTT.

In this sample, this clone turned up once. V usage is TRBV11-1 and J usage is TRBJ2-3; D is uncertain. From germline, CDR1 is SGHAT and CDR2 FQDESV (reference sequence). V was shortened by 3 bases and J by 4 bases, with 8 bases between the two germline ends. This CDR3 is 13 amino acids long. CDR3 region: CASSFPPADTQYF. The DNA of the CDR3 is TGTGCCAGCAGCTTTCCCCCGGCAGATACGCAGTATTTT.